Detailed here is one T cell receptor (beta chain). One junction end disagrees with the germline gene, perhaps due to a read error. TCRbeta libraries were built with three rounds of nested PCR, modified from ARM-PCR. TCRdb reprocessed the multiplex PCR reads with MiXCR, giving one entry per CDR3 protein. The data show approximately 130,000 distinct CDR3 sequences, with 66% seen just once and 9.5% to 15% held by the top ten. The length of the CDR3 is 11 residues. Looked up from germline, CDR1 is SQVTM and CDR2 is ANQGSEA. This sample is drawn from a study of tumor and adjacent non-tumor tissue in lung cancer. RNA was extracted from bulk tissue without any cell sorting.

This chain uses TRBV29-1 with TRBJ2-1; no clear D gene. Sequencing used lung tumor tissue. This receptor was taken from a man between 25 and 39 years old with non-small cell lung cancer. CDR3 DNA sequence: TGCAGCGCCCGACCAGGTAATGAGAAGTCCTTC. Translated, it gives CSARPGNEKSF.